Sequencing of this T cell receptor (beta chain) was carried out in a study of blood T cells in healthy people across ages. Study results and caveats: Nothing was known about donor CMV status, and this possibly confounded expanded clonotype changes. Higher diversity and more naive CD4+ cells were features of long-lived donors, compared to aged donors.

To note about this clonotype: Antigen: not known.

Primers used in a second PCR of roughly 6 to 12 cycles were a sample-barcoded 5' primer and a J-beta primer mix. At least 3 million CDR3-containing paired-end reads were obtained per sample. TCRdb analysed the 5' RACE reads with MiXCR anew, one entry per CDR3 protein. The sample has some 1,500,000 distinct CDR3 sequences, 40% to 45% seen once. Every participating donor contributed about 10 milliliters of peripheral blood through a draw. The TCR comes from a young woman in good health. The sample comprised blood.

CDR3 nucleotide sequence: TGTGCCAGCAGTTCGGGGGCTGGGTACGAGCAGTACTTC. Residues: CASSSGAGYEQYF. V usage is TRBV27 and J usage is TRBJ2-7; the D gene could be TRBD1 or TRBD2 (6 bases each). V dropped 4 bases and J dropped 4 bases, with 11 bases sitting between them. Germline V lookup: CDR1 MNHEY, CDR2 SMNVEV (reference sequence). This CDR3 spans 13 amino acids.